This is a list of T cell receptor beta chains from one sample in a study of T cell repertoires in cytomegalovirus infection. These receptors have no identified antigens. Each CDR3 protein gets one entry after TCRdb re-called the reads with MiXCR. The sample includes approximately 500,000 distinct CDR3 sequences, around 30% of them seen just once. The sample consisted of cultured PBMCs, taken from culture after CMV antigen stimulation. The origin of the receptors is a human donor in good health (CMV status not recorded). Some clones in this sample may be carry-over from other donors' samples. The CDR3 runs from the conserved cysteine through the conserved F or W. D genes are given only for firm matches. Clone size is stated in some rows and not others, as once, few, many or a class when expanded.

TRBD2,NA,TRBJ2-5,TRBV5-4,17,CASKTGTSGRGGETQYF,TGTGCCAGCAAAACCGGGACTAGCGGGAGGGGAGGCGAGACCCAGTACTTC
NA,NA,TRBJ1-2,TRBV7-2,13,CASSLRIYYGYTF,TGTGCCAGCAGCTTACGCATCTACTATGGCTACACCTTC
NA,few,TRBJ2-3,TRBV7-3,14,CASSKGRITDTQYF,TGTGCCAGCAGTAAGGGCAGGATCACAGATACGCAGTATTTT
TRBD1,NA,TRBJ2-7,TRBV6-6,15,CASNLQTGGSYEQYF,TGTGCCAGCAATTTACAGACAGGGGGATCCTACGAGCAGTACTTC
TRBD1,few,TRBJ2-5,TRBV12-3/TRBV12-4,16,CASSLEGTGGRETQYF,TGTGCCAGCAGTTTAGAGGGGACAGGGGGAAGAGAGACCCAGTACTTC
TRBD2,few,TRBJ2-7,TRBV6-6,15,CASSYSKLAGGEQYF,TGTGCCAGCAGTTACTCGAAGCTAGCGGGAGGCGAGCAGTACTTC
NA,NA,TRBJ2-1,TRBV20-1,15,CSASTGASGNNEQFF,TGCAGTGCTTCTACAGGGGCTAGCGGAAACAATGAGCAGTTCTTC
TRBD1,many,TRBJ1-1,TRBV6-1,14,CASSGTGVRPEAFF,TGTGCCAGCAGTGGGACAGGGGTCCGCCCTGAAGCTTTCTTT
NA,NA,TRBJ2-5,TRBV2,11,CASRGPRTQYF,TGTGCCAGCAGGGGACCGCGGACCCAGTACTTC
TRBD2,few,TRBJ2-7,TRBV10-3,16,CAISERIAGGPVEQYF,TGTGCCATCAGTGAGAGGATAGCGGGAGGGCCTGTCGAGCAGTACTTC
TRBD2,many,TRBJ2-7,TRBV7-8,14,CASSPGTSGSEQYF,TGTGCCAGCAGCCCCGGGACTAGCGGGAGCGAGCAGTACTTC
TRBD2,NA,TRBJ2-3,TRBV7-2,15,CASIPSGRAGDTQYF,TGTGCCAGCATCCCGAGCGGGAGGGCGGGAGATACGCAGTATTTT
NA,NA,TRBJ1-1,TRBV7-9,14,CASRPAGRNTEAFF,TGTGCCAGCAGACCCGCGGGTAGGAACACTGAAGCTTTCTTT
NA,NA,TRBJ2-1,TRBV30,12,CAWSTRRPDQFF,TGTGCCTGGAGTACCCGAAGGCCCGACCAGTTCTTC
TRBD2,many,TRBJ2-5,TRBV28,15,CASSPPGRAGETQYF,TGTGCCAGCAGTCCCCCCGGGAGGGCCGGGGAGACCCAGTACTTC
NA,NA,TRBJ2-6,TRBV28,18,CASRPRTDPSSGANVLTF,TGTGCCAGCAGGCCTCGGACGGACCCTAGCTCTGGGGCCAACGTCCTGACTTTC
TRBD2,NA,TRBJ2-3,TRBV7-2,16,CASSHRGAGRVDTQYF,TGTGCCAGCAGTCACAGAGGGGCGGGGAGGGTAGATACGCAGTATTTT
NA,NA,TRBJ2-1,TRBV4-1,12,CASSQLVNEQFF,TGCGCCAGCAGCCAATTAGTCAATGAGCAGTTCTTC
NA,NA,TRBJ2-1,TRBV7-9,15,CASSPSETRLNEQFF,TGTGCCAGCAGCCCGTCCGAGACTCGGCTCAATGAGCAGTTCTTC
TRBD2,few,TRBJ2-7,TRBV4-1,16,CASSQTGTSGSYEQYF,TGCGCCAGCAGCCAAACCGGGACTAGCGGGAGTTACGAGCAGTACTTC
NA,NA,TRBJ2-1,TRBV12-3/TRBV12-4,13,CASSLRENHEQFF,TGTGCCAGCAGTTTACGGGAGAACCATGAGCAGTTCTTC
TRBD2,many,TRBJ2-3,TRBV7-9,15,CASSQGLAYTDTQYF,TGTGCCAGCAGCCAAGGACTAGCATACACAGATACGCAGTATTTT
TRBD1,many,TRBJ1-2,TRBV7-2,14,CASSVRDSNYGYTF,TGTGCCAGCAGCGTCAGGGACAGTAACTATGGCTACACCTTC
NA,NA,TRBJ1-1,TRBV7-9,13,CASSPLSNTEAFF,TGTGCCAGCAGCCCGCTGTCGAACACTGAAGCTTTCTTT
NA,NA,TRBJ1-3,TRBV9,14,CASSVDPQRNTIYF,TGTGCCAGCAGCGTAGATCCCCAGAGAAACACCATATATTTT
TRBD1,NA,TRBJ1-2,TRBV10-3,15,CAISGGQETNYGYTF,TGTGCCATCAGTGGGGGACAGGAGACTAACTATGGCTACACCTTC
NA,NA,TRBJ2-2,TRBV11-2,12,CASRLSSGELFF,TGTGCCAGCAGACTCAGTTCCGGGGAGCTGTTTTTT
TRBD1,NA,TRBJ2-5,TRBV10-3,14,CAISAAGGEETQYF,TGTGCCATCAGTGCTGCAGGGGGAGAGGAGACCCAGTACTTC
NA,NA,TRBJ2-1,TRBV7-6,16,CASSLAGGTTYNEQFF,TGTGCCAGCAGCTTAGCCGGGGGCACGACCTACAATGAGCAGTTCTTC
NA,few,TRBJ1-3,TRBV12-3/TRBV12-4,12,CASTLGGNTIYF,TGTGCCAGCACCCTGGGTGGAAACACCATATATTTT
NA,few,TRBJ2-7,TRBV12-3/TRBV12-4,14,CASSLARSSYEQYF,TGTGCCAGCAGTTTAGCCCGGAGCTCCTACGAGCAGTACTTC
NA,NA,TRBJ1-1,TRBV7-2,14,CASSPRSRNTEAFF,TGTGCCAGCAGTCCCCGTTCGCGGAACACTGAAGCTTTCTTT
TRBD2,once,TRBJ2-1,TRBV9,18,CASSVGDRGGSSYNEQFF,TGTGCCAGCAGCGTGGGGGATCGCGGGGGAAGCTCCTACAATGAGCAGTTCTTC
NA,few,TRBJ2-3,TRBV19,16,CASTPSGGTSTDTQYF,TGTGCCAGTACCCCATCGGGGGGCACAAGCACAGATACGCAGTATTTT
TRBD2,many,TRBJ2-3,TRBV5-4,17,CASSLPGLAGSTDTQYF,TGTGCCAGCAGCCTCCCGGGACTAGCGGGGAGCACAGATACGCAGTATTTT
NA,many,TRBJ2-5,TRBV7-2,13,CASSLAISETQYF,TGTGCCAGCAGCTTGGCGATAAGTGAGACCCAGTACTTC
NA,NA,TRBJ2-1,TRBV20-1,16,CSARAPGSLSYNEQFF,TGCAGTGCTAGAGCCCCGGGATCCCTCTCCTACAATGAGCAGTTCTTC
NA,few,TRBJ2-1,TRBV19,15,CASSISISSYNEQFF,TGTGCCAGTAGTATATCGATTAGTTCCTACAATGAGCAGTTCTTC
TRBD2,NA,TRBJ2-4,TRBV6-1,21,CASSEAYRLAGGALAKNIQYF,TGTGCCAGCAGTGAAGCTTACAGACTAGCGGGTGGTGCACTAGCCAAAAACATTCAGTACTTC
NA,few,TRBJ1-5,TRBV6-2/TRBV6-3,15,CASSPGPGKIQPQHF,TGTGCCAGCAGTCCGGGGCCCGGAAAAATACAGCCCCAGCATTTT